This record looks at one T cell receptor (beta chain) sequence and its context. RNA transcripts served as the template for amplifying TCR beta CDR3 regions. Carried out on the TCR CDR3, a first-round RT-PCR used the HTBI primer set. TCRdb itself ran the multiplex PCR reads through MiXCR, one entry per CDR3 protein. The sample lists over 400,000 distinct CDR3 sequences; approximately 15% were seen once. Germline V gene data show CDR1 as LNHNV and CDR2 as YYDKDF (reference sequence). This CDR3 region has 17 residues. Trimming shortened V by 0 bases and J by 10 bases, and 21 bases separated the two germline ends. This specimen belongs to a study of T cells in Graves' hyperthyroidism and ophthalmopathy.

Sequencing used blood. This receptor was taken from a young man with Graves' ophthalmopathy. J is TRBJ1-4 and V is TRBV15, with TRBD1 as a possible D gene (6 bases). The CDR3 DNA is TGTGCCACCAGCAGAGATCGGGGGGAACAATCGGGGGCAAAACTGTTTTTT. This codes for CATSRDRGEQSGAKLFF.